A single sample is the source of the 5 T cell receptor beta chains below, sequenced in a study of CD8+ T cells in alopecia areata. Following RNA extraction, reverse transcription yielded cDNA that acted as the sequencing template. Repertoires were generated with immunoSEQ multiplex PCR, while TCRdb's copy carries only in-frame clones and drops some. Here the sample spans some 180,000 clones, about 51% being singletons. Regarding treatment: oral pan-JAK inhibitor, 5-10 mg twice daily. The source material was CD8+ T cells sorted from blood, sampled between weeks 51 and 54, from a patient treated with tofacitinib. All receptors derive from a human donor with alopecia areata.

This clone is a singleton in its sample. This chain connects TRBV4-3 to TRBJ2-5; possibly TRBD1 or TRBD2 for D (5 bases each). CDR3 size: 14 residues. In germline, CDR1 is LGHNA, CDR2 YSLEER. V lost 1 base, J lost 3 bases, and 9 bases lay in between. This CDR3 reads CASSQVGTEETQYF. CDR3 sequence (DNA): TGCGCCAGCAGCCAAGTAGGGACGGAAGAGACCCAGTACTTC.

The chain recombines TRBV29-1 with TRBJ2-7, with D possibly matching TRBD1 (6 bases). This CDR3 spans 13 amino acids. Germline loops: CDR1 SQVTM, CDR2 ANQGSEA. V was shortened by 3 bases and J by 4 bases, with 13 bases between the two germline ends. CDR3 sequence: CSVEVTGTYEQYF. The DNA of the CDR3 is TGCAGCGTTGAGGTGACAGGTACTTACGAGCAGTACTTC.

The genes are TRBV21-1 and TRBJ2-3. TRBV21-1 is listed as a pseudogene. CDR3 length: 15 residues. CDR3 in DNA: TGTGCCAGCAGCTACCGGGACGGAGGCACAGATACGCAGTATTTT. Translation: CASSYRDGGTDTQYF.

V usage is TRBV29-1 and J usage is TRBJ1-2, with D perhaps matching TRBD1 (5 bases). Germline V gene lookup returns CDR1 SQVTM and CDR2 ANQGSEA. V gave up 6 bases and J gave up 7 bases, with 15 bases separating them. CDR3 size: 12 residues. This chain's CDR3 is CSVGEEGGGYTF. CDR3 coding DNA: TGCAGCGTGGGGGAAGAGGGAGGTGGCTACACCTTC.

The rearrangement uses TRBV10-3 and TRBJ2-7; D possibly matches TRBD1 or TRBD2 (6 bases each). The CDR3 extends over 15 amino acids. Germline V CDR1 and CDR2: ENHRY, SYGVKD. Trimming took off 3 bases at V and 4 bases at J, with 16 bases between the two ends. CDR3 DNA: TGTGCCATCAGTGAAGGGGGGCTTGGTGGATACGAGCAGTACTTC. Residues: CAISEGGLGGYEQYF.